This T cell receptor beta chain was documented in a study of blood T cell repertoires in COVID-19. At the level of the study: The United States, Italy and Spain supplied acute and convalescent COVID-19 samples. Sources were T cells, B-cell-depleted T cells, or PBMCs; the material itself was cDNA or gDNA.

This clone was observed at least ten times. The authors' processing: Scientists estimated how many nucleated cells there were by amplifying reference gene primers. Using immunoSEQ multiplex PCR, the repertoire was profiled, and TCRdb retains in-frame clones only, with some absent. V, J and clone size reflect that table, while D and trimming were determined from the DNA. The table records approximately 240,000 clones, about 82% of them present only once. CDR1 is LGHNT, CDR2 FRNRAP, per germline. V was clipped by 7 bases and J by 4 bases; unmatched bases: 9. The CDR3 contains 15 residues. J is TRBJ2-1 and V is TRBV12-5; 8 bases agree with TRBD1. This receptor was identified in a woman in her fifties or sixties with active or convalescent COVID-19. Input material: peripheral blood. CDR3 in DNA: TGTGCTAGTGCCCACGAGGACAGGGCTTACAATGAGCAGTTCTTC. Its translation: CASAHEDRAYNEQFF.